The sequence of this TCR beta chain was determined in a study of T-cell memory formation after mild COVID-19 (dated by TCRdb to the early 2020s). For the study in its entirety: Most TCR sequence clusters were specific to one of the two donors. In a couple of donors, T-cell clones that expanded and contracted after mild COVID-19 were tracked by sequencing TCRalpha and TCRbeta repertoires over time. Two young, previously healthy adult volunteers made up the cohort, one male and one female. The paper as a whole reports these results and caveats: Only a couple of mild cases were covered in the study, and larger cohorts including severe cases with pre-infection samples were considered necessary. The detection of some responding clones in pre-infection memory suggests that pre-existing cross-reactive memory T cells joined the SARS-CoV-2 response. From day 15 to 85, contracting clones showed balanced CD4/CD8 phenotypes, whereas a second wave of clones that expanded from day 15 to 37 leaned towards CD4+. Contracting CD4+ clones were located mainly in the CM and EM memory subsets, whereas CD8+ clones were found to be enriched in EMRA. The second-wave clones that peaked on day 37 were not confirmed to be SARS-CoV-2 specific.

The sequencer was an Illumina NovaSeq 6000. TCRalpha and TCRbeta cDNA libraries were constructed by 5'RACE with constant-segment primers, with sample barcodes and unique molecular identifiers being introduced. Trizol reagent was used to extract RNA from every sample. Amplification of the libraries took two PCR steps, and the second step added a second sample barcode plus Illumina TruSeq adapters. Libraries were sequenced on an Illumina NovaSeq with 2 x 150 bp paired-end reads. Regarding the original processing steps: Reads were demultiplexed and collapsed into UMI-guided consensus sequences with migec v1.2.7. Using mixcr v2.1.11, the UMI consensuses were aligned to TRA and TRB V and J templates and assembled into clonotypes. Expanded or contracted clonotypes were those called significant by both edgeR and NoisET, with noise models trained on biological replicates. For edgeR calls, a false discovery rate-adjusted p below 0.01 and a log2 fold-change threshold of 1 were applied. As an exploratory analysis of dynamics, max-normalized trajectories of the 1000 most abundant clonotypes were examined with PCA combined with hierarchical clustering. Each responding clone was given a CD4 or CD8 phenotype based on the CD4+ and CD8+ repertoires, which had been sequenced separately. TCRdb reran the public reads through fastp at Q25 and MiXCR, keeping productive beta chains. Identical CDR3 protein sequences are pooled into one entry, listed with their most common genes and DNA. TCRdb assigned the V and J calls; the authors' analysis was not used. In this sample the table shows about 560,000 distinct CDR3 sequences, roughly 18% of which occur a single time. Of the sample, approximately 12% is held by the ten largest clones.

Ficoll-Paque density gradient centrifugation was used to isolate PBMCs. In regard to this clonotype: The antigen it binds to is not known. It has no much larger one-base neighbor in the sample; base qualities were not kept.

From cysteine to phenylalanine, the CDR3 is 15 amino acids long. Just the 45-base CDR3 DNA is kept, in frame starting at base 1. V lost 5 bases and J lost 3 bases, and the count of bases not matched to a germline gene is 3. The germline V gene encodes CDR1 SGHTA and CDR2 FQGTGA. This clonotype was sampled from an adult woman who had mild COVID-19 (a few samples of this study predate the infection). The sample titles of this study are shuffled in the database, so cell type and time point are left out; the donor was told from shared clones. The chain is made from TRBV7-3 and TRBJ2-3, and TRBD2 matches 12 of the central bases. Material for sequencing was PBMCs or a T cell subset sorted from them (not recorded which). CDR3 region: CASSATSGRTDTQYF. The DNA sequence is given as TGTGCCAGCAGCGCGACTAGCGGGAGAACAGATACGCAGTATTTT.